The 28 T cell receptor beta chains given below trace back to one sample, sequenced in a study of blood T cell repertoires in COVID-19. This table comes from immunoSEQ multiplex PCR, and its TCRdb copy is limited to in-frame clones, with some not included. The table records roughly 92,000 clones, roughly 86% of them present only once. Source material: peripheral blood. Source of these receptors: a man aged 50 to 60 with acute or convalescent COVID-19.

The CDR3 DNA follows: TGTGCCAGTAGTGTGACAGGGCCCGTTCTCTACGAGCAGTACTTC. This translates into CASSVTGPVLYEQYF. This rearrangement joins TRBV19 to TRBJ2-7, with 7 bases that match TRBD1. Germline CDR1 and CDR2: LNHDA and SQIVND (reference sequence). V lost 5 bases to trimming and J lost 3 bases; unmatched junction nucleotides: 10. The CDR3 is 15 amino acids.

V and J are TRBV7-6 and TRBJ2-3, with TRBD2 matching over 11 bases. Unmatched junction bases numbered 7, after V lost 5 bases and J lost 6 bases. Germline values: CDR1 SGHVS, CDR2 FNYEAQ. This CDR3 comprises 15 residues. The CDR3 bases are TGTGCCAGCAGCCCTACTAGCGGGAGTGTTGATACGCAGTATTTT. This encodes CASSPTSGSVDTQYF.

The CDR3 spells CASSQDPGTGYEQYF. The CDR3 nucleotides read TGCGCCAGCAGCCAAGATCCGGGGACTGGCTACGAGCAGTACTTC. The chain links TRBV4-1 to TRBJ2-7; tentatively, D is TRBD2 (6 bases). The CDR3 sequence is 15 residues long. Germline values: CDR1 MGHRA, CDR2 YSYEKL. The V gene lost 0 bases and the J gene lost 3 bases, with 12 bases spanning the gap.

This clone was counted between two and nine times. The V gene is TRBV5-4, the J gene TRBJ2-7, with 7 bases identical to TRBD1. V gave up 4 bases and J gave up 0 bases; unmatched junction bases: 4. Germline CDR1 SGHNT, CDR2 YYREEE (reference sequence). CDR3 size: 14 residues. The CDR3 DNA follows: TGTGCCAGCAGCGAGACAGGGAGCTCCTACGAGCAGTACTTC. It translates to CASSETGSSYEQYF.

The chain carries TRBV24-1 and TRBJ2-2, with TRBD1 matching over 7 bases. Germline V CDR1 and CDR2: KGHDR, SFDVKD. V shed 9 bases and J 2 bases; nucleotides not matched to a gene: 5. This CDR3 contains 14 residues. The CDR3 reads CATGDRLNTGELFF. CDR3 bases: TGTGCCACCGGGGACAGACTTAACACCGGGGAGCTGTTTTTT.

The V call is TRBV18, the J call TRBJ2-2, with D unclear. This CDR3 region has 13 residues. Germline-derived CDR1 and CDR2 are KGHSH and LQKENI. V gave up 3 bases and J gave up 7 bases, with 9 bases separating them. The CDR3 DNA follows: TGTGCCAGCTCACCCTCCGAGAGCGGGGAGCTGTTTTTT. This gives the protein CASSPSESGELFF.

This sequence joins TRBV5-8 and TRBJ1-5; TRBD1 matches at 9 bases. Per germline, CDR1 SGHTS and CDR2 YDEGEE. This CDR3 is built from 15 residues. J lost 6 bases, V lost 3 bases, and 7 bases had no gene match. The DNA for the CDR3 is TGTGCCAGCAGCTATACAGGGGGCGCGGGTCAGCCCCAGCATTTT. Encoded protein: CASSYTGGAGQPQHF.

The chain recombines TRBV7-2 with TRBJ1-1, with 7 bases aligning to TRBD1. The trim removed 0 bases at V and 0 bases at J, leaving 1 base unmatched. In germline, CDR1 is SGHTA, CDR2 FQGNSA. The CDR3 loop spans 15 amino acids. CDR3 amino acids: CASSLAGQMNTEAFF. CDR3 DNA: TGTGCCAGCAGCTTAGCGGGACAGATGAACACTGAAGCTTTCTTT.

V and J are TRBV3-1 (or the pseudogene TRBV3-2) and TRBJ1-2; D uncertain. V was pared by 6 bases and J by 5 bases, with 10 bases between. The CDR3 contains 12 residues. Germline V gene lookup returns CDR1 LGHDT and CDR2 YNNKEL (reference sequence). The CDR3 spells CASSPGWYGYTF. CDR3 DNA: TGTGCCAGCAGTCCCGGGTGGTATGGCTACACCTTC.

The DNA of the CDR3 is TGTGCCAGCAGTTACGGGACTAGTCTGGGGAATGAGCAGTTCTTC. This encodes CASSYGTSLGNEQFF. The chain joins TRBV6-5 to TRBJ2-1; TRBD2 agrees at 8 bases. CDR3 length: 15 residues. V trimming: 2 bases; J trimming: 7 bases; junction bases outside the gene matches: 7. In germline, CDR1 is MNHEY, CDR2 SVGAGI.

The V and J genes are TRBV5-1 and TRBJ2-5, with TRBD2 as a possible D gene (5 bases). Trimming stripped 2 bases from V and 4 bases from J, with 6 bases between. The CDR3 covers 12 residues. Germline loops: CDR1 SGHRS, CDR2 YFSETQ. Written as DNA, the CDR3 is TGCGCCAGCAGCTTTCGGGGAGAGACCCAGTACTTC. Its protein is CASSFRGETQYF. Drawing the rest from reference TRBV5-1 and TRBJ2-5, the complete variable domain is KAGVTQTPRYLIKTRGQQVTLSCSPISGHRSVSWYQQTPGQGLQFLFEYFSETQRNKGNFPGRFSGRQFSNSRSEMNVSTLELGDSALYLCASSFRGETQYFGPGTRLLVL.

The genes are TRBV19 and TRBJ2-3; weak D call: TRBD2 (5 bases). Trimming removed 7 bases from V and 2 bases from J, with 16 bases in between. The germline gives CDR1 LNHDA, CDR2 SQIVND (reference sequence). The CDR3 has 15 amino acids. The CDR3 here is CASTPRGSPTDTQYF. The CDR3 DNA reads as TGTGCCAGTACGCCCCGGGGTTCCCCCACAGATACGCAGTATTTT. The full variable domain, its missing parts supplied by reference TRBV19 and TRBJ2-3, is DGGITQSPKYLFRKEGQNVTLSCEQNLNHDAMYWYRQDPGQGLRLIYYSQIVNDFQKGDIAEGYSVSREKKESFPLTVTSAQKNPTAFYLCASTPRGSPTDTQYFGPGTRLTVL.

A word on this clone: One end of the junction fails to match germline, which may point to a read error. The chain is built from TRBV6-6 and TRBJ2-7; D call uncertain. The CDR3 consists of 13 residues. Per germline, CDR1 MNHNY and CDR2 SVGAGI (reference sequence). In DNA form, the CDR3 reads TGTGCCTGCAGTAAAGGCAGGTCCTACGAGCAGTACTTC. Translating it yields CACSKGRSYEQYF.

To note about this clone: The same CDR3 arises from other DNA sequences in this sample as well. J is TRBJ1-5 and V is TRBV18, with D possibly being TRBD1 (5 bases). The CDR3 has 13 amino acids. Trimming removed 2 bases from V and 4 bases from J, with 6 bases in between. Germline assignment: CDR1 KGHSH and CDR2 LQKENI. CDR3 DNA sequence: TGTGCCAGCTCACCAGACAGAAATCAGCCCCAGCATTTT. It is translated as CASSPDRNQPQHF.

The rearrangement links TRBV7-2 to TRBJ2-5; D gene uncertain. V lost 4 bases to trimming and J lost 4 bases, with 4 bases between them. CDR1 and CDR2 (germline): SGHTA, FQGNSA. The CDR3 contains 11 residues. The CDR3 spells CASSSVETQYF. The CDR3 coding sequence is TGTGCCAGCAGCTCTGTAGAGACCCAGTACTTC.

This sequence joins TRBV6-5 and TRBJ2-7, with a tentative D call TRBD1 (6 bases). This CDR3 has 13 residues. V lost 10 bases to trimming and J lost 3 bases, with 16 bases between them. Germline CDR1 is MNHEY and CDR2 is SVGAGI. This chain's CDR3 is CAITTGIRYEQYF. In nucleotides, the CDR3 is TGTGCCATCACCACAGGGATCCGCTACGAGCAGTACTTC.

The chain combines TRBV11-3 with TRBJ1-2; 9 positions match TRBD1. V dropped 4 bases and J dropped 7; count of bases not matched to a gene: 13. The germline V gene encodes CDR1 SGHNT and CDR2 YENEEA. The CDR3 spans 16 residues. This CDR3 reads CASSSPRTGEEAGYTF. CDR3 DNA: TGTGCCAGCAGCTCCCCCCGGACAGGGGAGGAAGCTGGCTACACCTTC.

The V call is TRBV27, the J call TRBJ1-4; D unresolved. The CDR3 loop spans 13 amino acids. V lost 0 bases, J lost 8 bases, and 7 bases lay in between. Germline lookup yields CDR1 MNHEY and CDR2 SMNVEV (reference sequence). The CDR3 nucleotides are TGTGCCAGCAGTTTATCCCTGAGGGAAAAACTGTTTTTT. Protein product: CASSLSLREKLFF. Together with reference TRBV27 and TRBJ1-4, the CDR3 gives the full variable domain: EAQVTQNPRYLITVTGKKLTVTCSQNMNHEYMSWYRQDPGLGLRQIYYSMNVEVTDKGDVPEGYKVSRKEKRNFPLILESPSPNQTSLYFCASSLSLREKLFFGSGTQLSVL.

The chain joins TRBV6-5 to TRBJ1-1; D might be TRBD1 (5 bases). Trimming shortened V by 5 bases and J by 6 bases, and 19 bases separated the two germline ends. This CDR3 region has 15 residues. The germline CDR1 and CDR2 sequences are MNHEY and SVGAGI. CDR3 sequence: CASSTLRGGFAEAFF. CDR3 coding DNA: TGTGCCAGCAGTACCCTTAGGGGCGGTTTCGCTGAAGCTTTCTTT.

The chain employs TRBV2 and TRBJ1-6, with no clear D. The CDR3 sequence is 14 residues long. The V gene lost 8 bases and the J gene lost 6 bases, with 14 bases spanning the gap. The V gene's germline CDR1 is SNHLY and CDR2 FYNNEI. The CDR3 region is CASGVELLNSPLHF. CDR3 nucleotides: TGTGCCAGCGGAGTAGAGCTCCTTAATTCACCCCTCCACTTT.

This chain connects TRBV5-1 to TRBJ2-5, with a possible D match to TRBD2 (6 bases). Germline V gene lookup returns CDR1 SGHRS and CDR2 YFSETQ. The CDR3 length is 14 residues. Trimming cost V 10 bases and J 2 bases, with 18 bases left between them. CDR3 DNA: TGCGCCTTCCAGCTAGCGCTACCTCAAGAGACCCAGTACTTC. Translated, it gives CAFQLALPQETQYF.

The genes are TRBV2 and TRBJ1-1; D is uncertain. Germline CDR1 reads SNHLY; CDR2 reads FYNNEI. Trimming shortened V by 7 bases and J by 1 base, and 10 bases separated the two germline ends. The CDR3 is 13 amino acids. CDR3 DNA: TGTGCCAGCACCCACGAGGGGAACACTGAAGCTTTCTTT. Translating it yields CASTHEGNTEAFF.

V gene TRBV5-1 combines with J gene TRBJ1-1; the match to TRBD1 covers 7 bases. In germline, CDR1 is SGHRS, CDR2 YFSETQ. The CDR3 sequence is 15 residues long. Trimming at V came to 0 bases and at J to 3 bases, leaving 5 bases not matched to a gene. This CDR3 is CASSLEGAGDTEAFF. The DNA for the CDR3 is TGCGCCAGCAGCTTGGAGGGGGCAGGGGACACTGAAGCTTTCTTT. The complete variable domain, with remaining parts taken from reference TRBV5-1 and TRBJ1-1, reads KAGVTQTPRYLIKTRGQQVTLSCSPISGHRSVSWYQQTPGQGLQFLFEYFSETQRNKGNFPGRFSGRQFSNSRSEMNVSTLELGDSALYLCASSLEGAGDTEAFFGQGTRLTVV.

The rearrangement links TRBV27 to TRBJ2-1; D is perhaps TRBD2 (7 bases). The germline V gene encodes CDR1 MNHEY and CDR2 SMNVEV (reference sequence). The CDR3 consists of 15 residues. The ends were cut back, 2 bases at V and 4 bases at J, with 12 bases in the middle. The CDR3 protein is CASSLVGRGYNEQFF. CDR3 in DNA: TGTGCCAGCAGTTTAGTGGGGAGGGGGTACAATGAGCAGTTCTTC.

This clone was seen a few times. The chain carries TRBV10-1 and TRBJ2-1; D not certain. The V gene lost 2 bases and the J gene lost 0 bases, with 5 bases spanning the gap. The CDR3 has 14 amino acids. The germline CDR1 and CDR2 sequences are WNHNN and SYGVQD (reference sequence). CDR3 nucleotides: TGCGCCAGCAGTGAGCGGGTCTCCTACAATGAGCAGTTCTTC. It codes for CASSERVSYNEQFF.

The rearrangement links TRBV7-8 to TRBJ1-6; D unclear. Germline values: CDR1 SGHVS, CDR2 FQNEAQ. Between the trimmed V and J ends, which lost 1 base and 0 bases, there was a span of 7 bases. The CDR3 runs to 16 residues. In DNA form, the CDR3 reads TGTGCCAGCAGCTTAGAGCGGTTCTCCTATAATTCACCCCTCCACTTT. Translated, it gives CASSLERFSYNSPLHF.

V is TRBV7-9 and J is TRBJ1-6, with 8 nucleotides matching TRBD1. The germline V gene encodes CDR1 SEHNR and CDR2 FQNEAQ (reference sequence). This CDR3 is 15 amino acids long. Trimming at V came to 0 bases and at J to 9 bases, leaving 4 bases not matched to a gene. For the CDR3, the DNA is TGTGCCAGCAGCTTAGCTGGACAGGGAAGTTCACCCCTCCACTTT. The encoded protein is CASSLAGQGSSPLHF.

The chain recombines TRBV11-2 with TRBJ2-5; 7 bases match TRBD1. With 5 bases clipped from V and 4 bases from J, the junction kept 19 bases outside the gene matches. CDR3 length equals 18 residues. CDR1 and CDR2 from the germline V gene are SGHAT and FQNNGV. CDR3 DNA sequence: TGTGCCAGCAGCCCACTCCGAGGTTCGAAGACAGGGCCAGAGACCCAGTACTTC. Its protein product is CASSPLRGSKTGPETQYF.